These 32 T cell receptor beta chains were sequenced from one sample in a study of CD8 T cells in ankylosing spondylitis. Study results and limitations: Seven to nine highly homologous variants formed a TCR beta motif that appeared characteristic of ankylosing spondylitis blood.

One entry per CDR3 protein results from TCRdb running MiXCR on the 5' RACE reads. The repertoire consists of some 130,000 distinct CDR3 sequences, with 17% occurring once and the leading ten covering approximately 30%. Their antigens are not known. The sequenced sample was blood, either unsorted or a sorted T cell fraction (not recorded which). All receptors come from a male donor with ankylosing spondylitis.

This clonotype was seen more than once but under ten times. The chain is built from TRBV7-2 and TRBJ2-1; 8 bases match TRBD1. The CDR3 has 16 amino acids. V lost 5 bases to trimming and J lost 7 bases; unmatched junction nucleotides: 13. Germline CDR1 reads SGHTA; CDR2 reads FQGNSA. CDR3 bases: TGTGCCAGCAGCCTTTCAGGGGGCAGGGTGGTGAATGAGCAGTTCTTC. Protein product: CASSLSGGRVVNEQFF.

This clonotype came up a few times. This rearrangement joins TRBV2 to TRBJ1-1, with D possibly matching TRBD1 (5 bases). CDR3 length equals 15 residues. V was shortened by 5 bases and J by 0 bases, with 13 bases between the two germline ends. Looked up from germline, CDR1 is SNHLY and CDR2 is FYNNEI. The CDR3 loop is CASSKTAMLNTEAFF. The CDR3 DNA sequence: TGTGCCAGCAGTAAGACAGCGATGTTGAACACTGAAGCTTTCTTT.

The CDR3 sequence is CASRDGGFSGNTIYF. The DNA for the CDR3 is TGTGCCAGCAGAGACGGGGGGTTTTCTGGAAACACCATATATTTT. The chain employs TRBV12-3 or TRBV12-4 and TRBJ1-3, with D possibly being TRBD1 (5 bases). This CDR3 contains 15 residues. The ends were cut back, 6 bases at V and 1 base at J, with 13 bases in the middle.

This clonotype has more than one count but fewer than ten. The chain combines TRBV11-1 with TRBJ2-5, with D unclear. Trimming shortened V by 8 bases and J by 2 bases, and 15 bases separated the two germline ends. The CDR3 is made up of 14 amino acids. Germline CDR1 reads SGHAT; CDR2 reads FQDESV (reference sequence). CDR3 in DNA: TGTGCCAGCGGTCCGAGACAAGTACAAGAGACCCAGTACTTC. Its protein product is CASGPRQVQETQYF. Full variable domain (missing parts from reference TRBV11-1 and TRBJ2-5): EAEVAQSPRYKITEKSQAVAFWCDPISGHATLYWYRQILGQGPELLVQFQDESVVDDSQLPKDRFSAERLKGVDSTLKIQPAELGDSAMYLCASGPRQVQETQYFGPGTRLLVL.

The rearrangement uses TRBV9 and TRBJ2-1; 10 bases are shared with TRBD2. Trimming took 1 base from V and 5 from J; bases not matched to a gene: 24. This CDR3 has 22 amino acids. CDR1 is SGDLS and CDR2 is YYNGEE in the germline V gene. The CDR3, as DNA: TGTGCCAGCAGCGTACCGAGCGATCAACCCCCCAAACTAGCGGGAATAAACAATGAGCAGTTCTTC. Its translation is CASSVPSDQPPKLAGINNEQFF.

This clonotype was counted between two and nine times. This chain connects TRBV11-2 to TRBJ2-1, with unresolved D. Germline CDR1 is SGHAT and CDR2 is FQNNGV. The V end lost 0 bases, the J end lost 0 bases, and 9 bases lay between the germline ends. The CDR3 loop spans 16 amino acids. The CDR3: CASSLDPLSSYNEQFF. CDR3 DNA: TGTGCCAGCAGCTTAGATCCACTTTCCTCCTACAATGAGCAGTTCTTC.

A few counts support this clonotype. This rearrangement joins TRBV12-3 or TRBV12-4 to TRBJ2-3; 8 nucleotides agree with TRBD1. The CDR3 totals 15 residues. Trimming took 2 bases from V and 2 from J; bases not matched to a gene: 3. The CDR3 region is CASSLWGQDTDTQYF. The CDR3 DNA follows: TGTGCCAGCAGTTTATGGGGACAGGACACAGATACGCAGTATTTT.

The rearrangement uses TRBV10-3 and TRBJ1-3, with unresolved D. This CDR3 has 13 amino acids. Looked up from germline, CDR1 is ENHRY and CDR2 is SYGVKD. V lost 6 bases and J 0 bases, leaving 6 bases between the germline ends. The CDR3 coding sequence is TGTGCCATCAGGCAGATCTCTGGAAACACCATATATTTT. It yields the protein CAIRQISGNTIYF.

This clonotype was detected ten times or more. For the CDR3, the DNA is TGTGCCAGCAGCAAGAAGGCAGACCAGTACGAGCAGTACTTC. Amino acids: CASSKKADQYEQYF. The chain carries TRBV21-1 and TRBJ2-7. TRBV21-1 is deemed a pseudogene. This CDR3 is 14 amino acids long.

The chain joins TRBV12-3 or TRBV12-4 to TRBJ2-1; no clear D gene. With 3 bases removed from V and 6 bases from J, the gap between germline ends came to 9 bases. The CDR3 runs 13 residues. The CDR3 protein is CASSFDLSNEQFF. The CDR3 DNA reads TGTGCCAGCAGTTTTGACTTGTCCAATGAGCAGTTCTTC.

There are a few counts of this clonotype. The chain couples TRBV3-1 to TRBJ1-1; D is undetermined. CDR3 length equals 15 residues. Looked up from germline, CDR1 is LGHDT and CDR2 is YNNKEL (reference sequence). V was trimmed by 3 bases and J by 1 base, leaving 12 bases between them. CDR3 protein: CASSHPRGPNTEAFF. For the CDR3, the DNA is TGTGCCAGCAGCCACCCTCGAGGGCCGAACACTGAAGCTTTCTTT.

The rearrangement joins TRBV6-5 to TRBJ2-1, with TRBD1 matching 7 bases. J was trimmed by 3 bases and V by 2 bases; bases with no gene match: 4. The CDR3 spans 15 residues. CDR1 and CDR2 (germline): MNHEY, SVGAGI. The CDR3 nucleotides are TGTGCCAGCAGTTACCGGACAGGCCGCTACAATGAGCAGTTCTTC. Its translation is CASSYRTGRYNEQFF.

This clonotype was seen a few times. This chain connects TRBV19 to TRBJ2-3, with 10 bases that match TRBD1. Germline-derived CDR1 and CDR2 are LNHDA and SQIVND (reference sequence). With V trimmed by 10 bases and J by 5 bases, 12 bases remained unmatched. The CDR3 loop spans 15 amino acids. CDR3 sequence reads: CATTLGQGMGDTQYF. For the CDR3, the DNA is TGTGCCACCACCCTGGGACAGGGGATGGGAGATACGCAGTATTTT.

CDR3 in amino acids: CSAESGTLYEQYF. CDR3 bases: TGCAGTGCTGAAAGCGGAACTCTCTACGAGCAGTACTTC. V and J are TRBV20-1 and TRBJ2-7, with TRBD2 as a possible D gene (5 bases). The V gene's germline CDR1 is DFQATT and CDR2 SNEGSKA (reference sequence). The CDR3 covers 13 residues. V was trimmed by 5 bases and J by 3 bases, leaving 14 bases between them.

The chain uses TRBV27 and TRBJ1-5, with a possible D match to TRBD1 (6 bases). The germline CDR1 and CDR2 sequences are MNHEY and SMNVEV (reference sequence). The CDR3 sequence is 14 residues long. V shed 5 bases and J shed 2 bases, with 10 bases lying between them. The DNA for the CDR3 is TGTGCCAGCAGTCAGGGGCCTGGCAATCAGCCCCAGCATTTT. This gives the protein CASSQGPGNQPQHF.

The chain is built from TRBV3-1 and TRBJ1-2; D not certain. The CDR3 contains 13 residues. Per the germline V gene, CDR1 is LGHDT and CDR2 is YNNKEL (reference sequence). Trimming took off 0 bases at V and 5 bases at J, with 7 bases between the two ends. This chain's CDR3 is CASSQDGPYGYTF. The CDR3, as DNA: TGTGCCAGCAGCCAAGATGGGCCTTATGGCTACACCTTC.

This clonotype occurred once. The genes are TRBV5-6 and TRBJ2-7; D might be TRBD2 (7 bases). Germline V CDR1 and CDR2: SGHDT, YYEEEE. V was cut by 2 bases and J by 3 bases, with 12 bases left in between. This CDR3 has 14 amino acids. CDR3 sequence reads: CASSFRGAIYEQYF. CDR3 sequence (DNA): TGTGCCAGCAGCTTCCGGGGGGCAATCTACGAGCAGTACTTC. The full variable domain, in which reference TRBV5-6 and TRBJ2-7 provide the parts outside the CDR3, is DAGVTQSPTHLIKTRGQQVTLRCSPKSGHDTVSWYQQALGQGPQFIFQYYEEEERQRGNFPDRFSGHQFPNYSSELNVNALLLGDSALYLCASSFRGAIYEQYFGPGTRLTVT.

V and J are TRBV12-5 and TRBJ1-4; 7 positions agree with TRBD1. The germline V gene encodes CDR1 LGHNT and CDR2 FRNRAP. The V and J ends lost 0 bases and 4 bases, in that order; junction bases with no gene match: 23. This CDR3 is 22 amino acids long. The CDR3 nucleotides read TGTGCTAGTGGTTTGGTATGGTCCCCATTGTCCCAAATAGGGACAGATAATGAAAAACTGTTTTTT. Translated: CASGLVWSPLSQIGTDNEKLFF.

The rearrangement joins TRBV12-3 or TRBV12-4 to TRBJ1-1; TRBD1 is a possible D gene (6 bases). Trimming cost V 4 bases and J 5 bases, with 14 bases left between them. CDR3 length: 14 residues. CDR3 bases: TGTGCCAGCAGTTACTCCGGGACATCGACTGAAGCTTTCTTT. This gives the protein CASSYSGTSTEAFF.

About this clonotype itself: A single base separates this from a much larger clone, so it may be a read error. The V and J genes are TRBV29-1 and TRBJ2-7, with a possible D match to TRBD1 (6 bases). This CDR3 contains 11 residues. Germline lookup yields CDR1 SQVTM and CDR2 ANQGSEA. The CDR3 is CSVGTAYGQYF. The CDR3 bases are TGCAGCGTTGGGACAGCCTACGGGCAGTACTTC.

V gene TRBV4-3 combines with J gene TRBJ1-3; no clear D gene. Germline loops: CDR1 LGHNA, CDR2 YSLEER. Trimming took off 1 base at V and 0 bases at J, with 13 bases between the two ends. This CDR3 contains 17 residues. The CDR3 is CASSQGLARSSGNTIYF. The CDR3 nucleotides read TGCGCCAGCAGCCAAGGTCTGGCACGAAGCTCTGGAAACACCATATATTTT.

This clonotype was picked up a small number of times. The chain uses TRBV15 and TRBJ2-5; no firm D call. This CDR3 comprises 16 residues. V was clipped by 0 bases and J by 0 bases, with 11 bases between them. Germline loops: CDR1 LNHNV, CDR2 YYDKDF (reference sequence). This CDR3 reads CATSRDLTEYQETQYF. CDR3 bases: TGTGCCACCAGCAGAGATTTAACAGAGTACCAAGAGACCCAGTACTTC. Supplemented by reference TRBV15 and TRBJ2-5, the full variable domain reads DAMVIQNPRYQVTQFGKPVTLSCSQTLNHNVMYWYQQKSSQAPKLLFHYYDKDFNNEADTPDNFQSRRPNTSFCFLDIRSPGLGDTAMYLCATSRDLTEYQETQYFGPGTRLLVL.

This clonotype was seen repeatedly, ten times or more. This chain links TRBV18 with TRBJ2-7; D gene unclear. Germline V gene data show CDR1 as KGHSH and CDR2 as LQKENI. The CDR3 totals 13 residues. Trimming removed 3 bases at V and 2 bases at J, with 8 bases between. The chain's CDR3 is CASSPGRTYEQYF. The CDR3, as DNA: TGTGCCAGCTCACCTGGCAGGACCTACGAGCAGTACTTC. Variable domain in full (rest from reference TRBV18 and TRBJ2-7): NAGVMQNPRHLVRRRGQEARLRCSPMKGHSHVYWYRQLPEEGLKFMVYLQKENIIDESGMPKERFSAEFPKEGPSILRIQQVVRGDSAAYFCASSPGRTYEQYFGPGTRLTVT.

This clonotype appeared a few times. The rearrangement links TRBV14 to TRBJ2-7; D possibly matches TRBD1 or TRBD2 (5 bases each). V was clipped by 4 bases and J by 2 bases, with 12 bases between them. The CDR3 loop spans 14 amino acids. Germline CDR1 and CDR2: SGHDN and FVKESK. CDR3: CASSLTMGAYEQYF. DNA of the CDR3: TGTGCCAGCAGCCTGACTATGGGGGCCTACGAGCAGTACTTC.

This clonotype was counted only a few times. This rearrangement joins TRBV4-1 to TRBJ1-2; D not certain. This CDR3 has 15 amino acids. Trimming left V 1 base short and J 6 bases short, with 15 bases between. Germline V CDR1 and CDR2: MGHRA, YSYEKL. The CDR3 coding sequence is TGCGCCAGCAGCCAAGTACAAGGGAATGGGCATGGCTACACCTTC. It is translated as CASSQVQGNGHGYTF.

A few counts support this clonotype. The chain links TRBV2 to TRBJ1-2; D not resolved. The CDR3 sequence is 12 residues long. V was shortened by 4 bases and J by 6 bases, with 9 bases between the two germline ends. Looked up from germline, CDR1 is SNHLY and CDR2 is FYNNEI. The DNA for the CDR3 is TGTGCCAGCAGTGGAGGTGTTGATGGCTACACCTTC. It yields the protein CASSGGVDGYTF.

This clonotype showed up just a few times. The chain joins TRBV7-2 to TRBJ2-1, with D unresolved. Germline V gene lookup returns CDR1 SGHTA and CDR2 FQGNSA. Trimming took off 1 base at V and 7 bases at J, with 8 bases between the two ends. CDR3 length equals 13 residues. Here the CDR3 reads CASSLVVANEQFF. The CDR3, as DNA: TGTGCCAGCAGCTTAGTGGTTGCTAATGAGCAGTTCTTC.

The rearrangement uses TRBV15 and TRBJ1-5, with D tentatively TRBD1 (6 bases). The V end was cut by 6 bases, the J end by 4 bases, with 16 bases between. The CDR3 has 15 residues. From germline, CDR1 is LNHNV and CDR2 YYDKDF (reference sequence). CDR3 region: CATRFSDRLNQPQHF. CDR3 bases: TGTGCCACCAGGTTCTCGGACAGACTAAATCAGCCCCAGCATTTT.

This clonotype was observed a few times. The genes are TRBV15 and TRBJ2-3; D gene ambiguous. The length of the CDR3 is 13 residues. V was pared by 1 base and J by 5 bases, with 7 bases between. The germline V gene encodes CDR1 LNHNV and CDR2 YYDKDF (reference sequence). DNA for the CDR3: TGTGCCACCAGCAGAGTCCTAATAGATACGCAGTATTTT. This codes for CATSRVLIDTQYF.

This chain joins TRBV7-2 and TRBJ1-2, with 9 nucleotides matching TRBD1. Germline trimming cut 5 bases from V and 0 bases from J; bases unmatched to any gene: 10. Germline V gene sequence: CDR1 SGHTA, CDR2 FQGNSA. This CDR3 region has 17 residues. Here the CDR3 DNA reads TGTGCCAGCAGCCCCCAGGGACAGGGAGTTCCTAACTATGGCTACACCTTC. This sequence encodes CASSPQGQGVPNYGYTF. Based on the CDR3 plus reference TRBV7-2 and TRBJ1-2, the full variable domain is GAGVSQSPSNKVTEKGKDVELRCDPISGHTALYWYRQSLGQGLEFLIYFQGNSAPDKSGLPSDRFSAERTGGSVSTLTIQRTQQEDSAVYLCASSPQGQGVPNYGYTFGSGTRLTVV.

This clonotype was recorded a few times. This chain uses TRBV24-1 with TRBJ2-2; possibly TRBD2 for D (5 bases). This CDR3 region has 16 residues. Germline assignment: CDR1 KGHDR and CDR2 SFDVKD. Between the trimmed V and J ends, which lost 1 base and 4 bases, there was a span of 12 bases. Here the CDR3 DNA reads TGTGCCACCAGTGATTTACCGGCCCGGGGCACCGGGGAGCTGTTTTTT. Amino acid sequence: CATSDLPARGTGELFF.

This clonotype showed up many times. The genes are TRBV24-1 and TRBJ2-1; 8 bases are shared with TRBD2. V lost 10 bases and J lost 10; bases outside the gene matches: 14. The length of the CDR3 is 14 residues. Germline CDR1 KGHDR, CDR2 SFDVKD. As DNA, the CDR3 is TGTGCCACGGGGGCGGGAGGAAGGCTAGACGAGCAGTTCTTC. Translation gives CATGAGGRLDEQFF.